This TCR beta chain was identified in a study of shared clonotypes between healthy human individuals. Sequencing used immunoSEQ multiplex PCR; TCRdb keeps in-frame clones, though not all of them. Here the sample spans a few hundred thousand clones, roughly 97% being singletons. From CD4+ cells came CD45RA+ naive and CD45RA-negative memory subsets. Germline values: CDR1 MNHNS, CDR2 SASEGT. The length of the CDR3 is 11 residues. Trimming took 6 bases from V and 13 from J, leaving 12 bases between them. Sequencing input: naive CD4+ T cells sorted from blood. This sample's subset: CD45RA+ positively selected. The clonotype comes from a woman in her 30s in good health. This sequence joins TRBV6-1 and TRBJ1-4; a weak D match, TRBD1 (6 bases). The CDR3 region has the DNA TGTGCCAGCAGGAGGGGGGAGGGACTGTTTTTT. The encoded protein is CASRRGEGLFF.